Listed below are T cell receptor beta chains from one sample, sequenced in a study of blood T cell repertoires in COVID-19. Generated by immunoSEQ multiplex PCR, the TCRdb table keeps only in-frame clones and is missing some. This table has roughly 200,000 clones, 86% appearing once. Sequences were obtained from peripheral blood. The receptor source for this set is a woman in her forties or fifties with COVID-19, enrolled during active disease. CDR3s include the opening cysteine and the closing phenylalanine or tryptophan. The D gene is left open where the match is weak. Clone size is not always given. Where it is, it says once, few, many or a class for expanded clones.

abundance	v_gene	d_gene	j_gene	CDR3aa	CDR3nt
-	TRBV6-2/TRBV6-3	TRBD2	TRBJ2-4	CASSLFGLAGGPVAQYF	TGTGCCAGCAGCCTTTTTGGACTAGCGGGGGGCCCAGTAGCTCAGTACTTC
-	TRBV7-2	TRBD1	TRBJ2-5	CASSPWTGQETQYF	TGTGCCAGCAGCCCTTGGACAGGTCAAGAGACCCAGTACTTC
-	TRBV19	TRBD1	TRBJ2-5	CASSTPTGAGETQYF	TGTGCCAGTAGTACCCCCACAGGGGCCGGCGAGACCCAGTACTTC
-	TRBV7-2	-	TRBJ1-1	CASSLARQNTEAFF	TGTGCCAGCAGCTTAGCCCGACAGAACACTGAAGCTTTCTTT
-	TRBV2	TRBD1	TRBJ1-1	CASSQTGNSAEAFF	TGTGCCAGCAGCCAGACAGGGAATAGCGCTGAAGCTTTCTTT
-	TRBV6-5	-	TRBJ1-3	CASRAGAGNTIYF	TGTGCCAGCAGGGCAGGGGCTGGAAACACCATATATTTT
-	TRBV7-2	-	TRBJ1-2	CASSLRQANLYGYTF	TGTGCCAGCAGCCTAAGACAGGCGAACCTCTATGGCTACACCTTC
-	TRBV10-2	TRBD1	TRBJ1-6	CASSENGQGYSPLHF	TGCGCCAGCAGTGAGAATGGACAGGGGTATTCACCCCTCCACTTT
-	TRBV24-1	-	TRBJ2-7	CATSVQIYEQYF	TGTGCCACCAGTGTGCAGATTTACGAGCAGTACTTC
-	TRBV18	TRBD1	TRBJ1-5	CASSPGTGGNQPQHF	TGTGCCAGCTCACCAGGGACAGGGGGCAATCAGCCCCAGCATTTT
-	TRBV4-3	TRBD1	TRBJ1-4	CASSQRVLQGSNEKLFF	TGCGCCAGCAGCCAGCGCGTCCTACAGGGGTCTAATGAAAAACTGTTTTTT
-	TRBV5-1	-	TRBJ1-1	CASSFSSENTEAFF	TGCGCCAGCAGCTTCTCGTCAGAGAACACTGAAGCTTTCTTT
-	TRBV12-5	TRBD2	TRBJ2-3	CASGLVPSTSGGATDTQYF	TGTGCTAGTGGTTTGGTACCCTCGACTAGCGGGGGGGCAACAGATACGCAGTATTTT
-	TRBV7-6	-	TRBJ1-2	CASSLGREGYGYTF	TGTGCCAGCAGCTTAGGCAGGGAGGGCTATGGCTACACCTTC
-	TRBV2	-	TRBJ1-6	CASSGRQNSPLHF	TGTGCCAGCAGTGGGCGGCAAAATTCACCCCTCCACTTT
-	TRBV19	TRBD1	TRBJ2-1	CASRMTGSSYNEQFF	TGTGCCAGTAGAATGACAGGGAGCTCCTACAATGAGCAGTTCTTC
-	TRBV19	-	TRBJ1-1	CASNDRLRTEAFF	TGTGCCAGTAACGACAGATTGAGGACTGAAGCTTTCTTT
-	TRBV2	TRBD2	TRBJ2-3	CASSETSGGLLNTQYF	TGTGCCAGCAGCGAAACTAGCGGGGGGCTTCTGAATACGCAGTATTTT
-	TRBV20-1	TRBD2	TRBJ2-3	CSASHLAGGLDTQYF	TGCAGTGCTAGTCATCTAGCGGGGGGGCTGGATACGCAGTATTTT
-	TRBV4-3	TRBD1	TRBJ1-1	CASSQTLQGTEAFF	TGCGCCAGCAGCCAGACCCTACAGGGGACTGAAGCTTTCTTT
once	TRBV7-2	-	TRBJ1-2	CASSLAGEADYGYTF	TGTGCCAGCAGCCTCGCCGGGGAGGCGGACTATGGCTACACCTTC
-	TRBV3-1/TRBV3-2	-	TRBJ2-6	CASSPPLGTANLTF	TGTGCCAGCAGCCCCCCCCTGGGCACAGCCAACCTGACTTTC
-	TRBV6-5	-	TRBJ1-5	CASTSGSNQPQHF	TGTGCCAGCACCTCGGGTAGCAATCAGCCCCAGCATTTT
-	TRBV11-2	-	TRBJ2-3	CASSSKRGLGTDTQYF	TGTGCCAGCAGCTCTAAAAGGGGGTTGGGCACAGATACGCAGTATTTT
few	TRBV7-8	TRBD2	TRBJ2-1	CASSYSSGGVNEQFF	TGTGCCAGCAGCTATTCTAGCGGGGGGGTGAATGAGCAGTTCTTC
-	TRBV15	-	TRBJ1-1	CATSRARGPTEAFF	TGTGCCACCAGCAGAGCCCGGGGTCCCACTGAAGCTTTCTTT
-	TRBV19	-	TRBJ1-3	CASSMMGRAGNTIYF	TGTGCCAGTAGTATGATGGGCAGGGCTGGAAACACCATATATTTT
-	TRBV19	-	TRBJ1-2	CASRGGPELGGYTF	TGTGCCAGTAGGGGGGGACCCGAGTTAGGTGGCTACACCTTC